A selection of T cell receptor beta chains follows, all from one sample in a study of cytomegalovirus exposure and HLA in healthy donors. Generated by immunoSEQ multiplex PCR, the TCRdb table keeps only in-frame clones and is missing some. Of approximately 140,000 clones listed, approximately 80% were seen once; the top ten hold approximately 8.3%. Specimen: PBMCs. These receptors were taken from a woman in her forties or fifties in good health and CMV-seropositive. Both conserved end residues are part of each CDR3. The order of the fields is clone size, V gene, J gene, D gene, CDR3 DNA, CDR3 protein. D genes are given only for firm matches. Clone size appears in some rows only: once, few, many, or a class for an expanded clone.

.,TRBV28,TRBJ2-3,.,TGTGCCAGCAGCTCCCCTGGGTCGGGGACAGATACGCAGTATTTT,CASSSPGSGTDTQYF
.,TRBV11-2,TRBJ2-2,TRBD2,TGTGCCAGCAGCTCAAGCGGGGGGGCCGGGACCGGGGAGCTGTTTTTT,CASSSSGGAGTGELFF
.,TRBV7-7,TRBJ2-1,TRBD1,TGTGCTAGCAGCTTAACCGGGACAGGCATAGGTGAGCAGTTCTTC,CASSLTGTGIGEQFF
.,TRBV15,TRBJ2-5,.,TGTGCCACCAGCAGAGATATGGAGACCCAGTACTTC,CATSRDMETQYF
.,TRBV9,TRBJ2-1,.,TGTGCCAGCAGCGTAGAGAGGGCCCCGTACAATGAGCAGTTCTTC,CASSVERAPYNEQFF
once,TRBV11-2,TRBJ1-4,.,TGTGCCAGCAGCTTAGGTGGGCAGGGCTTGAGGTTTTTT,CASSLGGQGLRFF
few,TRBV6-5,TRBJ1-2,.,TGTGCCAGCCGGGAGGCAGGCTATGGCTACACCTTC,CASREAGYGYTF
.,TRBV7-8,TRBJ2-3,TRBD1,TGTGCCAGCAGCCGACAGGGGGCTCGCACAGATACGCAGTATTTT,CASSRQGARTDTQYF
.,TRBV6-8,TRBJ2-7,.,TGTGCCAGCAGCACCTCAGGGAAGGAAGGCGAGCAGTACTTC,CASSTSGKEGEQYF
few,TRBV30,TRBJ2-1,.,TGTGCCTGGAGTGTAGCAGGATACAATGAGCAGTTCTTC,CAWSVAGYNEQFF
few,TRBV6-1,TRBJ1-1,.,TGTGCCAGCAGTGATTGGCCCCCGACTGAAGCTTTCTTT,CASSDWPPTEAFF
.,TRBV5-1,TRBJ2-6,.,TGCGCCAGCAGCTTGGACGGGGTGAACTCTGGGGCCAACGTCCTGACTTTC,CASSLDGVNSGANVLTF
once,TRBV5-4,TRBJ2-1,TRBD1,TGTGCCAGCAGCTGGTCGGGACAGGGGAACAATGAGCAGTTCTTC,CASSWSGQGNNEQFF
.,TRBV28,TRBJ2-1,.,TGTGCCAGCAGCTCGAATCAGGGGACCTACAATGAGCAGTTCTTC,CASSSNQGTYNEQFF
.,TRBV7-2,TRBJ2-3,.,TGTGCCAGCAGCTCAAACCGGGGGGATACGCAGTATTTT,CASSSNRGDTQYF
.,TRBV9,TRBJ2-2,.,TGTGCCAGCAGGGTGGGGCAGGGGAACACCGGGGAGCTGTTTTTT,CASRVGQGNTGELFF
.,TRBV28,TRBJ2-5,TRBD1,TGTGCCAGCAGGGGACAGGGGGCGCCTGAAGAGACCCAGTACTTC,CASRGQGAPEETQYF
.,TRBV14,TRBJ1-3,.,TGTGCCAGCAGCCCTCTGAGGGGGTTCGTTGGAAACACCATATATTTT,CASSPLRGFVGNTIYF
.,TRBV12-5,TRBJ2-1,TRBD1,TGTGCTAGTGGTCCCTCTAACAGGGGGACGTACAATGAGCAGTTCTTC,CASGPSNRGTYNEQFF
few,TRBV30,TRBJ2-7,.,TGTGCCTGGAGTTGGGGGGAGGAGCAGTACTTC,CAWSWGEEQYF
.,TRBV28,TRBJ2-1,TRBD2,TGTGCCAGCAAAGGACTAGCGGGGGCCTTGGAGCAGTTCTTC,CASKGLAGALEQFF
.,TRBV6-6,TRBJ1-5,.,TGTGCCAGCAGCCAAATGGGTCGGGGGAATCAGCCCCAGCATTTT,CASSQMGRGNQPQHF
.,TRBV7-8,TRBJ1-2,.,TGTGCCAGCAGCCAAACAGGGTATGGCTACACCTTC,CASSQTGYGYTF
.,TRBV5-1,TRBJ1-5,TRBD1,TGCGCCAGCAGCGCTGGGACAGGGGAACAGCCCCAGCATTTT,CASSAGTGEQPQHF
.,TRBV7-8,TRBJ2-2,TRBD1,TGTGCCAGCAGCTTAACACAGGGGGCACGGACCGGGGAGCTGTTTTTT,CASSLTQGARTGELFF
once,TRBV4-1,TRBJ1-1,TRBD1,TGCGCCAGCAGCCAAGATCCAAGAGCGACCGGGACAGAGGAAGCTTTCTTT,CASSQDPRATGTEEAFF
.,TRBV6-1,TRBJ2-4,TRBD2,TGTGCCAGCAGTCTCCGGGAGGGGTGGAAGTACTTC,CASSLREGWKYF
.,TRBV5-4,TRBJ1-2,TRBD1,TGTGCCAGCAGCTCCCGGGACAGTTACTATGGCTACACCTTC,CASSSRDSYYGYTF
once,TRBV5-6,TRBJ2-7,.,TGTGCCAGCAGCTCCATAGGACAAGCATTTTACGAGCAGTACTTC,CASSSIGQAFYEQYF